These T cell receptor beta chains were read from a single sample in a study of OX40 agonist ivuxolimab in advanced cancers. TCRdb keeps only in-frame clones here, not all; method: immunoSEQ multiplex PCR. This sample has 20,000 to 25,000 clones, with roughly 80% found just once. The source material was CD4+ or CD8+ T cells sorted from blood, sampled in a trial of the OX40 agonist ivuxolimab. These receptors originate from an adult with an advanced solid tumor such as melanoma, head and neck, liver or kidney cancer. The CDR3 runs from the conserved cysteine through the conserved F or W. A D gene is named only where the DNA matches it firmly. Where a row states a size, it is once, few, many or the class of an expanded clone; other rows omit it.

d_gene	abundance	v_gene	j_gene	CDR3aa	CDR3nt
TRBD2	.	TRBV9	TRBJ2-3	CASSGRASGAVDTQYF	TGTGCCAGCAGCGGTCGGGCTAGCGGGGCGGTAGATACGCAGTATTTT
TRBD1	.	TRBV27	TRBJ2-5	CASSLGAGGGETQYF	TGTGCCAGCAGCCTAGGGGCAGGGGGCGGTGAGACCCAGTACTTC
TRBD1	.	TRBV25-1	TRBJ1-3	CASSESTGFGNTIYF	TGTGCCAGCAGTGAATCGACAGGGTTCGGAAACACCATATATTTT
.	.	TRBV7-2	TRBJ2-1	CASSLTPVVAGDNEQFF	TGTGCCAGCAGCTTAACCCCGGTTGTAGCCGGTGACAATGAGCAGTTCTTC
.	.	TRBV5-1	TRBJ1-3	CASNTDSGNTIYF	TGCGCCAGCAACACAGACTCTGGAAACACCATATATTTT
TRBD2	.	TRBV10-1	TRBJ2-7	CASSGGLAGIYEQYF	TGCGCCAGCAGTGGGGGACTAGCGGGGATCTACGAGCAGTACTTC
TRBD2	.	TRBV5-1	TRBJ2-7	CASSLGAREAYEQYF	TGCGCCAGCAGCCTTGGCGCCCGGGAGGCCTACGAGCAGTACTTC
TRBD1	once	TRBV10-1	TRBJ1-1	CASSESTRGAEAFF	TGCGCCAGCAGTGAGTCGACCAGGGGGGCTGAAGCTTTCTTT
.	.	TRBV6-1	TRBJ1-4	CASSEQTATNEKLFF	TGTGCCAGCAGTGAACAGACGGCAACTAATGAAAAACTGTTTTTT
TRBD1	.	TRBV7-9	TRBJ2-7	CASSLLSGTGGYEQYF	TGTGCCAGCAGCTTACTTAGCGGGACAGGGGGGTACGAGCAGTACTTC
.	.	TRBV7-9	TRBJ2-5	CASSTPEGPGETQYF	TGTGCCAGCAGCACACCAGAAGGTCCGGGAGAGACCCAGTACTTC
.	few	TRBV28	TRBJ1-2	CASSFVGGRNGYTF	TGTGCCAGCAGTTTTGTTGGGGGGCGTAATGGCTACACCTTC
TRBD2	.	TRBV9	TRBJ2-1	CASSDGGEPSDEQFF	TGTGCCAGCAGCGATGGGGGGGAGCCGAGCGATGAGCAGTTCTTC
TRBD2	.	TRBV28	TRBJ2-1	CATGTSWDNEQFF	TGTGCCACCGGGACTAGCTGGGACAATGAGCAGTTCTTC
.	.	TRBV11-1	TRBJ2-5	CASSQERETQYF	TGTGCCAGCAGCCAGGAACGTGAGACCCAGTACTTC
TRBD1	.	TRBV7-3	TRBJ2-4	CASSPHPQGQGAAKNIQYF	TGTGCCAGCAGCCCTCACCCCCAGGGACAGGGGGCTGCCAAAAACATTCAGTACTTC
.	.	TRBV7-3	TRBJ2-3	CASSSAGSPDTQYF	TGTGCCAGCAGCTCGGCAGGGTCCCCAGATACGCAGTATTTT
.	.	TRBV6-4	TRBJ2-3	CASSEQGWGTFTDTQYF	TGTGCCAGCAGTGAGCAGGGCTGGGGGACCTTCACAGATACGCAGTATTTT
.	.	TRBV28	TRBJ1-1	CASSLTLGSTEAFF	TGTGCCAGCAGTCTAACTTTGGGGAGCACTGAAGCTTTCTTT
.	.	TRBV11-2	TRBJ2-7	CASSLEARRFSYEQYF	TGTGCCAGCAGCTTAGAAGCCCGCAGGTTCTCCTACGAGCAGTACTTC
.	.	TRBV28	TRBJ1-1	CASSLRGGTGPNTEAFF	TGTGCCAGCAGTTTGCGGGGGGGGACCGGACCGAACACTGAAGCTTTCTTT
TRBD1	.	TRBV7-9	TRBJ1-3	CASSGDRASGNTIYF	TGTGCCAGCAGCGGCGACAGGGCCTCTGGAAACACCATATATTTT
.	.	TRBV7-8	TRBJ1-1	CASGLGKTMTRTEAFF	TGTGCCAGCGGGCTCGGGAAAACCATGACACGCACTGAAGCTTTCTTT
.	.	TRBV5-4	TRBJ2-3	CASSWYPDTQYF	TGTGCCAGCAGCTGGTACCCGGATACGCAGTATTTT
TRBD1	.	TRBV28	TRBJ1-4	CASTGTGGEKLFF	TGTGCCAGCACCGGGACAGGGGGTGAAAAACTGTTTTTT
TRBD2	.	TRBV7-9	TRBJ2-5	CASSSPLAGEQETQYF	TGTGCCAGCAGCTCGCCATTAGCGGGAGAACAAGAGACCCAGTACTTC
.	.	TRBV7-8	TRBJ2-5	CASSPLRAGQETQYF	TGTGCCAGCAGCCCCCTCCGGGCAGGCCAAGAGACCCAGTACTTC
.	.	TRBV5-6	TRBJ2-1	CASSLNLAYSYNEQFF	TGTGCCAGCAGCTTAAATTTAGCGTACTCCTACAATGAGCAGTTCTTC
.	.	TRBV6-5	TRBJ2-1	CASSYIGGIDEQFF	TGTGCCAGCAGTTACATCGGGGGTATCGATGAGCAGTTCTTC
TRBD2	once	TRBV7-9	TRBJ2-6	CASSLGLAGAGANVLTF	TGTGCCAGCAGCTTAGGGCTAGCGGGAGCTGGGGCCAACGTCCTGACTTTC
.	.	TRBV9	TRBJ2-3	CASSFGGLSTDTQYF	TGTGCCAGCAGCTTTGGAGGGTTGAGCACAGATACGCAGTATTTT
TRBD2	.	TRBV5-6	TRBJ2-1	CASRSGTSSYNEQFF	TGTGCCAGCAGGTCCGGGACTAGCTCCTACAATGAGCAGTTCTTC
TRBD1	.	TRBV4-1	TRBJ2-7	CASSNRDRGLLNYEQYF	TGCGCCAGCAGCAACCGGGACAGGGGACTATTGAACTACGAGCAGTACTTC
.	.	TRBV11-1	TRBJ2-7	CASSSGPRYEQYF	TGTGCCAGCAGTTCGGGTCCAAGGTACGAGCAGTACTTC
.	.	TRBV5-6	TRBJ1-5	CASLFDPEYSNQPQHF	TGTGCCAGCCTTTTCGATCCGGAATATAGCAATCAGCCCCAGCATTTT
TRBD2	.	TRBV7-9	TRBJ2-1	CASSLGLAGLAAAYNEQFF	TGTGCCAGCAGCTTAGGTCTGGCGGGACTAGCGGCCGCCTACAATGAGCAGTTCTTC
TRBD1	.	TRBV28	TRBJ2-5	CATSRTGEETQYF	TGTGCCACCTCCCGGACAGGGGAAGAGACCCAGTACTTC
TRBD2	medium-sized	TRBV6-1	TRBJ2-3	CASSDARLAGRTDTQYF	TGTGCCAGCAGTGATGCTCGACTAGCGGGACGCACAGATACGCAGTATTTT
TRBD2	.	TRBV5-1	TRBJ2-1	CASSGTSGWDEQFF	TGCGCCAGCAGCGGGACTAGCGGATGGGATGAGCAGTTCTTC
TRBD1	.	TRBV15	TRBJ1-1	CATSTDRGNTEAFF	TGTGCCACCAGCACAGACAGGGGGAACACTGAAGCTTTCTTT
.	.	TRBV30	TRBJ2-7	CAGYLGGPYVYEQYF	TGTGCCGGGTACCTTGGGGGACCGTACGTTTACGAGCAGTACTTC
.	once	TRBV10-3	TRBJ2-7	CAISESLGRREQYF	TGTGCCATCAGTGAGTCTCTCGGACGAAGGGAGCAGTACTTC
.	.	TRBV19	TRBJ1-1	CASKEVNTEAFF	TGTGCCAGTAAAGAGGTGAACACTGAAGCTTTCTTT
TRBD1	few	TRBV28	TRBJ1-2	CASSSGTANYGYTF	TGTGCCAGCAGTTCGGGGACAGCGAACTATGGCTACACCTTC
.	.	TRBV6-5	TRBJ1-4	CASRGGEKLFF	TGTGCCAGCCGGGGGGGTGAAAAACTGTTTTTT
TRBD1	.	TRBV7-9	TRBJ2-2	CASSSTGEVTGELFF	TGTGCCAGCAGCTCCACAGGGGAAGTCACCGGGGAGCTGTTTTTT
TRBD2	.	TRBV30	TRBJ2-1	CAWSAGGSYNEQFF	TGTGCCTGGAGTGCGGGGGGCTCCTACAATGAGCAGTTCTTC